The 22 T cell receptor beta chains presented below share a single source sample, sequenced in a study of cytomegalovirus exposure and HLA in healthy donors. Sequenced by immunoSEQ multiplex PCR; TCRdb stores in-frame clones only, minus some. The repertoire includes about 160,000 clones, roughly nine tenths of them detected once, and approximately 5% sits in the top ten. What was sequenced was PBMCs. These receptors were obtained from a woman aged 25 to 45 in good health and CMV-seronegative.

The chain carries TRBV2 and TRBJ1-1, with D possibly matching TRBD1 (6 bases). The germline V gene has CDR1 SNHLY and CDR2 FYNNEI. The CDR3 contains 13 residues. Trimming left V 6 bases short and J 1 base short, with 9 bases between. The CDR3 spells CASRETGNTEAFF. The CDR3 region has the DNA TGTGCCAGCAGGGAGACAGGGAACACTGAAGCTTTCTTT. Based on the CDR3 plus reference TRBV2 and TRBJ1-1, the full variable domain is EPEVTQTPSHQVTQMGQEVILRCVPISNHLYFYWYRQILGQKVEFLVSFYNNEISEKSEIFDDQFSVERPDGSNFTLKIRSTKLEDSAMYFCASRETGNTEAFFGQGTRLTVV.

The chain couples TRBV7-2 to TRBJ2-1; the D call may be TRBD1 or TRBD2 (5 bases each). The CDR3 is 15 amino acids. The germline CDR1 and CDR2 sequences are SGHTA and FQGNSA. V shed 1 base and J shed 7 bases, with 14 bases lying between them. Here the CDR3 reads CASSLGWGGGNEQFF. CDR3 in DNA: TGTGCCAGCAGCTTAGGATGGGGTGGGGGTAATGAGCAGTTCTTC.

The rearrangement links TRBV7-8 to TRBJ2-7; no reliable D call. CDR1 SGHVS and CDR2 FQNEAQ come from the germline V gene. This CDR3 region has 13 residues. V dropped 1 base and J dropped 4 bases, with 8 bases sitting between them. This chain's CDR3 is CASSLGIAYEQYF. CDR3 coding DNA: TGTGCCAGCAGCTTAGGTATCGCTTACGAGCAGTACTTC.

The chain links TRBV14 to TRBJ1-2; D remains ambiguous. This CDR3 region has 15 residues. Germline-derived CDR1 and CDR2 are SGHDN and FVKESK. Deletions cut 0 bases from V and 5 bases from J, with 13 bases between. CDR3 amino acids: CASSQDTDLRYGYTF. As DNA, the CDR3 is TGTGCCAGCAGCCAAGATACAGACCTCCGGTATGGCTACACCTTC.

V usage is TRBV11-2 and J usage is TRBJ1-1, with 7 bases matching TRBD1. CDR3 length: 15 amino acids. The germline V gene has CDR1 SGHAT and CDR2 FQNNGV. Trimming took 3 bases from V and 3 from J; bases not matched to a gene: 7. For the CDR3, the DNA is TGTGCCAGCAGCTTCCTACAGGGGCTGTACACTGAAGCTTTCTTT. Translation: CASSFLQGLYTEAFF.

The gene calls are TRBV27 and TRBJ2-3; 7 nucleotides match TRBD2. V shed 3 bases, J shed 2 bases, and the junction held 2 bases outside the gene matches. The CDR3 extends over 14 amino acids. From germline, CDR1 is MNHEY and CDR2 SMNVEV (reference sequence). DNA for the CDR3: TGTGCCAGCAGTTTCAGCGGGGCCACAGATACGCAGTATTTT. This codes for CASSFSGATDTQYF.

V is TRBV6-5 and J is TRBJ2-1, with TRBD2 matching 13 bases. CDR3 length: 15 residues. From germline, CDR1 is MNHEY and CDR2 SVGAGI. Germline trimming cut 2 bases from V and 6 bases from J; bases unmatched to any gene: 1. The CDR3 loop reads CASSYRTSGSNEQFF. The CDR3 nucleotides are TGTGCCAGCAGTTACAGGACTAGCGGGAGCAATGAGCAGTTCTTC.

The V call is TRBV28, the J call TRBJ2-7; tentative D call: TRBD2 (6 bases). The CDR3 extends over 14 amino acids. V lost 3 bases and J 0 bases, leaving 9 bases between the germline ends. CDR1 is MDHEN and CDR2 is SYDVKM in the germline V gene. The CDR3 spells CASSLRTTSYEQYF. Written as DNA, the CDR3 is TGTGCCAGCAGTTTGCGGACTACCTCCTACGAGCAGTACTTC.

The rearrangement links TRBV7-2 to TRBJ1-2, with D perhaps matching TRBD1 (6 bases). The CDR3 consists of 16 residues. V lost 5 bases and J 0 bases, leaving 16 bases between the germline ends. Germline V CDR1 and CDR2: SGHTA, FQGNSA. The CDR3 DNA reads TGTGCCAGCAGCCCTCAAGCGGGACAAACTAACTATGGCTACACCTTC. The encoded protein is CASSPQAGQTNYGYTF.

The CDR3 is CASSYIQGVDEKLFF. CDR3 DNA sequence: TGTGCCAGCAGTTACATACAGGGGGTTGATGAAAAACTGTTTTTT. V and J are TRBV6-6 and TRBJ1-4; 8 bases align to TRBD1. The CDR3 consists of 15 residues. V gave up 2 bases and J gave up 6 bases; unmatched junction bases: 5. Germline V gene data show CDR1 as MNHNY and CDR2 as SVGAGI (reference sequence).

The chain carries TRBV7-3 and TRBJ2-1; tentative D call: TRBD2 (5 bases). V was shortened by 4 bases and J by 4 bases, with 14 bases between the two germline ends. Germline values: CDR1 SGHTA, CDR2 FQGTGA. The CDR3 runs to 15 residues. CDR3 loop: CASSSSPGMYNEQFF. CDR3 sequence (DNA): TGTGCCAGCAGCTCGTCCCCGGGAATGTACAATGAGCAGTTCTTC.

The rearrangement joins TRBV5-1 to TRBJ2-3; TRBD2 matches at 8 bases. The CDR3 runs 17 residues. The V gene end was trimmed by 7 bases and the J gene end by 0 bases; junction bases not matched to a gene: 13. The germline V gene encodes CDR1 SGHRS and CDR2 YFSETQ. CDR3 in DNA: TGCGCCAGCTCCGAGCGGGGGACTAGTTCGAGCACAGATACGCAGTATTTT. This sequence encodes CASSERGTSSSTDTQYF.

V is TRBV7-9 and J is TRBJ1-2; no clear D. The germline V and J ends were trimmed by 1 base and 4 bases, with 13 bases remaining between them. From germline, CDR1 is SEHNR and CDR2 FQNEAQ (reference sequence). This CDR3 is built from 15 residues. The chain's CDR3 is CASSLGTAGSYGYTF. Here the CDR3 DNA reads TGTGCCAGCAGCTTAGGGACCGCCGGGTCCTATGGCTACACCTTC.

This chain uses TRBV4-2 with TRBJ2-1; 10 nucleotides agree with TRBD1. Trimming took 1 base from V and 5 from J; bases not matched to a gene: 2. Germline assignment: CDR1 LGHNA and CDR2 YNFKEQ. The CDR3 totals 15 residues. This CDR3 reads CASSQVGTGDNEQFF. Here the CDR3 DNA reads TGTGCCAGCAGCCAAGTAGGGACAGGGGACAATGAGCAGTTCTTC.

The rearrangement links TRBV18 to TRBJ1-3, with 8 bases matching TRBD1. This CDR3 region has 17 residues. The trim removed 4 bases at V and 0 bases at J, leaving 8 bases unmatched. Per the germline V gene, CDR1 is KGHSH and CDR2 is LQKENI. CDR3 bases: TGTGCCAGCTCACGGGGGACAGGACAAGGCTCTGGAAACACCATATATTTT. It specifies CASSRGTGQGSGNTIYF.

The chain is built from TRBV7-2 and TRBJ2-7, with D unresolved. The V and J ends lost 0 bases and 1 base respectively, with 7 bases between them. Germline loops: CDR1 SGHTA, CDR2 FQGNSA. The CDR3 extends over 14 amino acids. The CDR3 DNA follows: TGTGCCAGCAGCTTAGCTGGCACGTCCTACGAGCAGTACTTC. Translating gives CASSLAGTSYEQYF.

The V call is TRBV5-6, the J call TRBJ2-1; TRBD1 or TRBD2 may be the D gene (5 bases each). Germline CDR1 SGHDT, CDR2 YYEEEE. The length of the CDR3 is 15 residues. V was shortened by 0 bases and J by 6 bases, with 13 bases between the two germline ends. This chain's CDR3 is CASSLALAGGNEQFF. Here the CDR3 DNA reads TGTGCCAGCAGCTTGGCTCTAGCTGGGGGCAATGAGCAGTTCTTC. Together with reference TRBV5-6 and TRBJ2-1, the CDR3 gives the full variable domain: DAGVTQSPTHLIKTRGQQVTLRCSPKSGHDTVSWYQQALGQGPQFIFQYYEEEERQRGNFPDRFSGHQFPNYSSELNVNALLLGDSALYLCASSLALAGGNEQFFGPGTRLTVL.

The gene calls are TRBV29-1 and TRBJ1-2; perhaps TRBD1 as D (5 bases). V was cut by 6 bases and J by 5 bases, with 7 bases left in between. The CDR3 has 10 residues. The germline V gene encodes CDR1 SQVTM and CDR2 ANQGSEA. The CDR3 DNA sequence: TGCAGCGTGGGGGGGTATGGCTACACCTTC. Translating gives CSVGGYGYTF. Using reference TRBV29-1 and TRBJ1-2 for the parts outside the CDR3, the full variable domain is SAVISQKPSRDICQRGTSLTIQCQVDSQVTMMFWYRQQPGQSLTLIATANQGSEATYESGFVIDKFPISRPNLTFSTLTVSNMSPEDSSIYLCSVGGYGYTFGSGTRLTVV.

This chain joins TRBV20-1 and TRBJ2-5, with TRBD1 matching over 7 bases. The junction had 5 bases not matched to a gene; V was cut back by 4 bases and J by 9 bases. This CDR3 has 11 amino acids. CDR1 DFQATT and CDR2 SNEGSKA come from the germline V gene (reference sequence). The CDR3 sequence: CSATHQGAQYF. The CDR3 region has the DNA TGCAGTGCTACACATCAGGGGGCCCAGTACTTC.

The chain carries TRBV4-3 and TRBJ2-7; 7 bases map to TRBD1. CDR1 and CDR2 (germline): LGHNA, YSLEER. J lost 5 bases, V lost 0 bases, and 7 bases had no gene match. This CDR3 comprises 15 residues. The CDR3 region is CASSQDSDRRNEQYF. The CDR3 nucleotides read TGCGCCAGCAGCCAAGACTCGGACAGGCGGAACGAGCAGTACTTC.

This rearrangement joins TRBV7-8 to TRBJ1-1, with 8 bases identical to TRBD1. The CDR3 sequence is 14 residues long. CDR1 SGHVS and CDR2 FQNEAQ come from the germline V gene. V was clipped by 3 bases and J by 7 bases; unmatched bases: 7. This CDR3 is CASSLRPGGDEAFF. The CDR3 nucleotides are TGTGCCAGCAGCTTGCGACCAGGGGGCGATGAAGCTTTCTTT. The full variable domain, with the rest looked up from reference TRBV7-8 and TRBJ1-1, is GAGVSQSPRYKVAKRGQDVALRCDPISGHVSLFWYQQALGQGPEFLTYFQNEAQLDKSGLPSDRFFAERPEGSVSTLKIQRTQQEDSAVYLCASSLRPGGDEAFFGQGTRLTVV.

The rearrangement links TRBV19 to TRBJ1-1, with D uncertain. This CDR3 has 13 residues. The V end was cut by 6 bases, the J end by 5 bases, with 13 bases between. Germline V gene sequence: CDR1 LNHDA, CDR2 SQIVND (reference sequence). This CDR3 is CASRDGGGTEAFF. The DNA of the CDR3 is TGTGCCAGTAGGGATGGCGGAGGGACTGAAGCTTTCTTT.